This T cell receptor beta chain was recorded in a study of shared clonotypes between healthy human individuals. Study-level points and caveats: Sorted-subset sequencing, rarefaction showed, was incomplete despite large depth. Limitation of the genetic and exposure-history diversity represented came from the few donors. Sampling was confined to blood; repertoires within tissues likely differ.

With V trimmed by 2 bases and J by 2 bases, 13 bases remained unmatched. The CDR3 runs 18 residues. Germline assignment: CDR1 WSHSY and CDR2 SAAADI. The naive CD8 subset, CD45RO-negative cells positively selected for CCR7, excluded terminally differentiated effector memory CD45RA+ cells. DNA at about 0.2 ug, tens of thousands of T cell genomes, went into sorted-subset replicate PCRs. Generated by immunoSEQ multiplex PCR, the TCRdb table keeps only in-frame clones and is missing some. The data contain around 2.1 million clones, just over 90% of them singletons. This clone was detected once. Its antigen is unknown.

V gene TRBV10-2 combines with J gene TRBJ1-1; 8 nucleotides line up with TRBD1. The sequenced material came from naive CD8+ T cells from PBMCs. This clonotype was sampled from a young man in good health. Some clones in this sample may be carry-over from other donors' samples. The CDR3, as DNA: TGCGCCAGCAGTGAGGCTGGGACAGGTTGGGCGAGAAACACTGAAGCTTTCTTT. The encoded protein is CASSEAGTGWARNTEAFF.